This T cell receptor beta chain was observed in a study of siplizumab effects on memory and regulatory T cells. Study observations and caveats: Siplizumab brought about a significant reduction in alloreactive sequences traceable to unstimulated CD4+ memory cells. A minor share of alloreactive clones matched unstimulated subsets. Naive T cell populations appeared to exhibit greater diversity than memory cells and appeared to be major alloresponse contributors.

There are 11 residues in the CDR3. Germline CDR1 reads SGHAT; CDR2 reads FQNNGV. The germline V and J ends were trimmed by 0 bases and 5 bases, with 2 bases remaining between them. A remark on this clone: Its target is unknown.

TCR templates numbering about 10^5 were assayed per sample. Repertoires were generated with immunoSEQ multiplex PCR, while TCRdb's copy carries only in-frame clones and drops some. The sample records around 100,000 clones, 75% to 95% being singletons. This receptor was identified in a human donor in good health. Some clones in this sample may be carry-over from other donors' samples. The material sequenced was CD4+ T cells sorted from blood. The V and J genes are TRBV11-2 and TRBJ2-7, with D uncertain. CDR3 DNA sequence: TGTGCCAGCAGCTTAGAGAACGAGCAGTACTTC. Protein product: CASSLENEQYF. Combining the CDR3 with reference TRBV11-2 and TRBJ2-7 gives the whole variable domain EAGVAQSPRYKIIEKRQSVAFWCNPISGHATLYWYQQILGQGPKLLIQFQNNGVVDDSQLPKDRFSAERLKGVDSTLKIQPAKLEDSAVYLCASSLENEQYFGPGTRLTVT.